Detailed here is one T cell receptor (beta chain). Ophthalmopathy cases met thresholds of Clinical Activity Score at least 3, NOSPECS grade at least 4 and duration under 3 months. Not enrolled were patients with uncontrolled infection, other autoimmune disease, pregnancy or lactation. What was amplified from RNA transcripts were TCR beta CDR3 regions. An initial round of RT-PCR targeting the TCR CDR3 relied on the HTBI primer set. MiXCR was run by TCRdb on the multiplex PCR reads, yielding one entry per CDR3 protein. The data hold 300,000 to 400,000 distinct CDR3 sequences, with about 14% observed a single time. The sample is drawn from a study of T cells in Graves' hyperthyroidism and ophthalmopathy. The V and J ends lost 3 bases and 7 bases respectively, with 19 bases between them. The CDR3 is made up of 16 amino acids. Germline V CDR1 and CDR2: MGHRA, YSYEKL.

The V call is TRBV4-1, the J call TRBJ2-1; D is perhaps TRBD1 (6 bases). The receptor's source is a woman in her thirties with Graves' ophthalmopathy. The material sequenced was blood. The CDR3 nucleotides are TGCGCCAGCAGCCAGCCATCACAGGGATCCGGGAATGAGCAGTTCTTC. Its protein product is CASSQPSQGSGNEQFF.